The sequence of this T cell receptor beta chain was determined in a study of blood T cell repertoires in COVID-19. Overall study context: From the United States, Italy and Spain came samples of acute and convalescent COVID-19. T cells, B-cell-depleted T cells, or PBMCs supplied cDNA or gDNA.

While infection was still active, Seattle patients were enrolled and then followed longitudinally. CDR3 size: 15 residues. V dropped 1 base and J dropped 5; count of bases not matched to a gene: 4. Germline V gene lookup returns CDR1 SEHNR and CDR2 FQNEAQ (reference sequence). Per the authors' pipeline: Estimates of nucleated cell counts were drawn from the amplification of reference gene primers. Clones were sequenced by immunoSEQ multiplex PCR, and TCRdb holds only the in-frame ones, with some missing. V, J and clone size were drawn from that table, and D and trimming were deduced from the DNA. The sample has about 160,000 clones; about 80% are singletons.

The clonotype originates from a woman in her forties with COVID-19, enrolled during active disease. What was sequenced was peripheral blood. The chain is built from TRBV7-9 and TRBJ1-4; 7 bases agree with TRBD1. In nucleotides, the CDR3 is TGTGCCAGCAGCTTAGGAGACAGGGCGAATGAAAAACTGTTTTTT. Its protein product is CASSLGDRANEKLFF.